Listed below are T cell receptor beta chains from one sample, sequenced in a study of cytomegalovirus exposure and HLA in healthy donors. Clones were sequenced by immunoSEQ multiplex PCR, and TCRdb holds only the in-frame ones, with some missing. Among 150,000 or so clones listed, over 65% were seen once. Sequencing was performed on PBMCs. The origin of the receptors is a man aged 40-49 years in good health and CMV-seropositive. The CDR3 runs from the conserved cysteine through the conserved F or W. D genes are given only for firm matches. Expanded clones are given a class, and other clones once, few, many or no size at all.

few	-	TRBV28	TRBJ1-5	TGTGCCAGCATTCGGGGGGGCGACGGCCAGCCCCAGCATTTT	CASIRGGDGQPQHF
-	-	TRBV7-6	TRBJ2-5	TGTGCCAGCAGCCCCAGTTTTGCGGGGCGCGGAGAGACCCAGTACTTC	CASSPSFAGRGETQYF
-	TRBD2	TRBV7-6	TRBJ2-1	TGTGCCAGCAGCTCATTAGCGGGGAGCTCCTACAATGAGCAGTTCTTC	CASSSLAGSSYNEQFF
-	TRBD2	TRBV5-4	TRBJ2-7	TGTGCCAGCAGCGGTAATCCCGGGACTAGCGGCAAAGGAGAGCAGTACTTC	CASSGNPGTSGKGEQYF
-	TRBD1	TRBV4-1	TRBJ1-4	TGCGCCAGCAGCCTGGGACAGGGGGGAGAAAAACTGTTTTTT	CASSLGQGGEKLFF
few	TRBD2	TRBV28	TRBJ2-3	TGTGCCAGCAGCCTGACTAGCGGTGGCACAGATACGCAGTATTTT	CASSLTSGGTDTQYF
-	TRBD1	TRBV5-4	TRBJ1-2	TGTGCCAGCAGCCGGGATGGACAGGGACGCTATGGCTACACCTTC	CASSRDGQGRYGYTF
-	-	TRBV7-9	TRBJ2-1	TGTGCCAGCAGCTCTAATAATCTCGGAAGGGGGAGCAATGAGCAGTTCTTC	CASSSNNLGRGSNEQFF
-	-	TRBV2	TRBJ2-7	TGTGCCAGCAGGGAACAGGGAGGATTCTACGAGCAGTACTTC	CASREQGGFYEQYF
-	TRBD2	TRBV13	TRBJ2-3	TGTGCCAGCAGCTTAGCTACTAGCGCTCGCACAGATACGCAGTATTTT	CASSLATSARTDTQYF
-	TRBD2	TRBV19	TRBJ2-7	TGTGCCAGTAGTAAAGGACTAGCGGGAGTGCCAAGCGAGCAGTACTTC	CASSKGLAGVPSEQYF
once	TRBD1	TRBV4-1	TRBJ1-4	TGCGCCAGCAGCCTATCCCGAGACAGGGGTGGCACAACTAATGAAAAACTGTTTTTT	CASSLSRDRGGTTNEKLFF
-	TRBD1	TRBV28	TRBJ2-7	TGTGCCAGCAGTCCCCTTGGGACAGGTAATAATTACGAGCAGTACTTC	CASSPLGTGNNYEQYF
few	TRBD1	TRBV30	TRBJ2-5	TGTGCCTGGGCCGGGACAGGCACAGAGACCCAGTACTTC	CAWAGTGTETQYF
-	-	TRBV19	TRBJ2-2	TGTGCCAGTAGTATTCCAGGGCGCACCGGGGAGCTGTTTTTT	CASSIPGRTGELFF
-	-	TRBV15	TRBJ2-7	TGTGCCACCAGCAGAGATCGGGCAGGGTGGGCCTACGAGCAGTACTTC	CATSRDRAGWAYEQYF
few	-	TRBV27	TRBJ1-2	TGTGCCAGCAGTTTTGGGAGAGACTATGGCTACACCTTC	CASSFGRDYGYTF
-	TRBD2	TRBV5-4	TRBJ2-7	TGTGCCAGCAGCTCGGGACTAGCGGGAGTATCCTACGAGCAGTACTTC	CASSSGLAGVSYEQYF
-	-	TRBV6-6	TRBJ2-7	TGTGCCAGCAGTTACAGTAATGGACTACCCTACGAGCAGTACTTC	CASSYSNGLPYEQYF
-	-	TRBV20-1	TRBJ1-1	TGCAGTGCTAGGGGCAGCGAAGCTTTCTTT	CSARGSEAFF
few	TRBD1	TRBV30	TRBJ1-4	TGTGCCTGGAGCAGATTAGACAGGGTGCAAAAACTGTTTTTT	CAWSRLDRVQKLFF
-	TRBD2	TRBV7-3	TRBJ2-2	TGTGCCAGCAGCCCGAAACTAGCGGGAGTAGGCGGGGAGCTGTTTTTT	CASSPKLAGVGGELFF
-	-	TRBV7-9	TRBJ2-2	TGTGCCAGCAGCTTGGGAGACACCGGGGAGCTGTTTTTT	CASSLGDTGELFF
-	TRBD2	TRBV28	TRBJ2-1	TGTGCCAGCAGTTTTTCGGGGGGTTACAATGAGCAGTTCTTC	CASSFSGGYNEQFF
-	TRBD2	TRBV6-4	TRBJ2-1	TGTGCCAGCAGTCCCGGACTAGCGGGTGTGTACAATGAGCAGTTCTTC	CASSPGLAGVYNEQFF
-	-	TRBV28	TRBJ2-2	TGTGCCAGCAGTCCGTCCCTCAGGGTTGCCGGCACCGGGGAGCTGTTTTTT	CASSPSLRVAGTGELFF
-	-	TRBV5-8	TRBJ2-2	TGTGCCAGCAGGAGGTGGGGGGCCGGGGAGCTGTTTTTT	CASRRWGAGELFF
-	TRBD1	TRBV27	TRBJ1-2	TGTGCCAGCAGTTTATCGCGCACGCTTGGACAGGGCTATGGCTACACCTTC	CASSLSRTLGQGYGYTF
-	-	TRBV9	TRBJ2-3	TGTGCCAGCAGCCCCCCGGCAGCGATAAGCACAGATACGCAGTATTTT	CASSPPAAISTDTQYF
once	-	TRBV27	TRBJ1-3	TGTGCCAGCAGGAAGACAGGAGGAAACACCATATATTTT	CASRKTGGNTIYF
-	-	TRBV10-3	TRBJ2-5	TGTGCCATCAGGGACAGCAAAGAGACCCAGTACTTC	CAIRDSKETQYF
-	-	TRBV2	TRBJ1-4	TGTGCCAGCAGAGTTAGAAGTAATGAAAAACTGTTTTTT	CASRVRSNEKLFF
-	TRBD2	TRBV19	TRBJ2-4	TGTGCCAGTAGTATCGGACTAGCGGGACCAAGTGGGGCCAAAAACATTCAGTACTTC	CASSIGLAGPSGAKNIQYF
-	TRBD2	TRBV10-3	TRBJ2-1	TGTGCCATCAGGGGGGGCGCAGGGCGGGAGGGCCCCAATGAGCAGTTCTTC	CAIRGGAGREGPNEQFF
-	TRBD1	TRBV4-3	TRBJ1-3	TGCGCCAGCAGCCAAGATCCCAACAGGGGGGCGCCGAGCTCTGGAAACACCATATATTTT	CASSQDPNRGAPSSGNTIYF
-	TRBD2	TRBV11-2	TRBJ2-1	TGTGCCAGCAGCTTCCGACTTATGCTAGCGGGAGTTTGGAATGAGCAGTTCTTC	CASSFRLMLAGVWNEQFF
-	-	TRBV21-1	TRBJ1-2	TGTGCCAGCAGCAGACAGGGAACCGGCTATGGCTACACCTTC	CASSRQGTGYGYTF
-	TRBD2	TRBV5-1	TRBJ2-3	TGCGCCAGCAGCTTGGCGGCGGGAGCCACAGATACGCAGTATTTT	CASSLAAGATDTQYF
-	TRBD2	TRBV6-1	TRBJ2-1	TGTGCCAGCAGTGAGTTACAGGATAGGCTAGCGGGTACTCATGAGCAGTTCTTC	CASSELQDRLAGTHEQFF
-	TRBD1	TRBV30	TRBJ1-1	TGTGCCGGGGCTGGGGGGGGACAGGGGCCGGCTTTCTTT	CAGAGGGQGPAFF
-	TRBD2	TRBV7-2	TRBJ2-5	TGTGCCAGCAGCTTAGCGGGAGGGTCGGGAGAGACCCAGTACTTC	CASSLAGGSGETQYF
-	TRBD1	TRBV9	TRBJ1-2	TGTGCCAGCAGCCATAATACAGGGGATCCCTATGGCTACACCTTC	CASSHNTGDPYGYTF
-	-	TRBV15	TRBJ2-6	TGTGCCGCCCGGGCACGGGGAAGCTCTGGGGCCAACGTCCTGACTTTC	CAARARGSSGANVLTF
-	TRBD1	TRBV11-2	TRBJ2-7	TGTGCCAGCAGCCGGGGACAGGGGGTTTTGAAGGAGCAGTACTTC	CASSRGQGVLKEQYF
-	-	TRBV2	TRBJ2-7	TGTGCCAGCAGTGAGCAGACAGGTTCCTACGAGCAGTACTTC	CASSEQTGSYEQYF
-	TRBD2	TRBV27	TRBJ2-2	TGTGCCAGCAGACCGGGACTAGCGGACACCGGGGAGCTGTTTTTT	CASRPGLADTGELFF
-	-	TRBV21-1	TRBJ1-5	TGTGCCAGCAGCAACAGGACAGCCTATCAGCCCCAGCATTTT	CASSNRTAYQPQHF
-	-	TRBV9	TRBJ1-3	TGTGCCAGCAACCCCAGGGAGGCTGGAAACACCATATATTTT	CASNPREAGNTIYF
-	-	TRBV7-9	TRBJ2-1	TGTGCCAGCACCTCTAGAGACTCCTCGTTAGGTGAGCAGTTCTTC	CASTSRDSSLGEQFF
-	-	TRBV7-8	TRBJ2-5	TGTGCCAGCAGCTTATTTGGGGGGACCGCGGTAGACGAGACCCAGTACTTC	CASSLFGGTAVDETQYF
few	TRBD1	TRBV7-2	TRBJ1-3	TGTGCCAGCAGCCTCCAGTCTGGACAGGGCGGAAACACCATATATTTT	CASSLQSGQGGNTIYF
-	-	TRBV6-5	TRBJ2-1	TGTGCCAGCAGTTACTCTGGACTTACTGACAATGAGCAGTTCTTC	CASSYSGLTDNEQFF
-	TRBD2	TRBV27	TRBJ2-4	TGTGCCAGCCGGAACTCCGGGACTAGCGGGAGAAGGGGCAAAAACAGTCAGTACTTC	CASRNSGTSGRRGKNSQYF
-	TRBD1	TRBV27	TRBJ1-1	TGTGCCAGCAGTCCCGGGACAGGGAAGACTGAAGCTTTCTTT	CASSPGTGKTEAFF
few	-	TRBV6-1	TRBJ1-2	TGTGCCAGCCGGGGGGATGGCTACACCTTC	CASRGDGYTF
-	TRBD1	TRBV4-2	TRBJ2-7	TGTGCCAGCAGCCGCGGACAGGGGGGCGAGCAGTACTTC	CASSRGQGGEQYF
once	-	TRBV12-5	TRBJ2-7	TGTGCTAGTGGTTGGGCAGACTACGAGGAAGAGCAGTACTTC	CASGWADYEEEQYF